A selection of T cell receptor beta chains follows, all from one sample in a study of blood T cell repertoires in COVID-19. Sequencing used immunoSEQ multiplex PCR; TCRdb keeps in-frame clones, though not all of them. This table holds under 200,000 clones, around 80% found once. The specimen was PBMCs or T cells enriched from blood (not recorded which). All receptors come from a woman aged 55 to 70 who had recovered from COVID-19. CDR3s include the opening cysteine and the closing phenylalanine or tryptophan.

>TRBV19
CASSTIDREHEAFF
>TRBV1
CTSSQGPPNQGGDSPLHF
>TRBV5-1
CASSLAQGSGNTIYF
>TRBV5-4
CASSLKASPNSGELFF
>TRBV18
CASSLQGYGTEAFF
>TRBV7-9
CASSLSGLETQYF
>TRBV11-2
CASSLGGQGNSEQFF
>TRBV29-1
CSVEGDRLDPYGYTF
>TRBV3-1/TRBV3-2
CASSQTGGVTEAFF
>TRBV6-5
CASSSQSGANVLTF
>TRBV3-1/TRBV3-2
CASSPLGGVFAYEQYF
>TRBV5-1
CASSYIGDTEAFF
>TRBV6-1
CASSEIAYEQYF
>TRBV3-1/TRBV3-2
CASSPGRNTEAFF
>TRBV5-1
CASSLGASGYNEQFF
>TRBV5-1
CASSLGSSRSRLSYEQYF
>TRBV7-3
CASSLRTSGEVLTADTQYF
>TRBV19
CASSTAWDRLYEQYF
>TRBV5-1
CASRSGGQASTDTQYF
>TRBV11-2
CASSSQTGWETQYF
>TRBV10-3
CAISESGVAADVETQYF
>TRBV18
CASSPQGEKLFF
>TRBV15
CATSILAGSTDTQYF
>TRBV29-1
CSVAGVVNEQFF
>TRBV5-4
CASSLEGGSGYTF
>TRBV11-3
CASSSPNQPQHF
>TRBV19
CASSIGDRGYSPLHF
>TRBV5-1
CASGGQVLEAGDYTF
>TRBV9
CASSGRGSGSYEQFF
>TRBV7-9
CASSLSSYSGNTIYF
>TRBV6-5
CASRDRVNQPQHF
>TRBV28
CASRFNIGGKEEQYF
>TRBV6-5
CASSYGRSSYNSPLHF
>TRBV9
CASSTSGRGTDTQYF
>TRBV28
CASSPRLGGTDTQYF
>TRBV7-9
CASSTPGSGGQHNEQFF
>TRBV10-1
CASISPDDSSKLSPPDGYTF
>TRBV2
CASRGLQGKRTEAFF
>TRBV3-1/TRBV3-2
CASSPLAGGAYNEQFF
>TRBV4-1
CASSQGQGANTEAFF
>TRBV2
CASSEGLVTEAFF
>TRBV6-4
CASSVRGDRGFHNEQFF
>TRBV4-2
CASSQDWQSNTEAFF
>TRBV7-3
CASSLLAGWDTQYF
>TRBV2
CASSRQGRGTDTQYF
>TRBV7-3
CASSRTSGGYNEQFF
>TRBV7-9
CASSLGVRSYTDTQYF
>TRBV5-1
CASSAGQGAGTQYF
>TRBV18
CASSPPGLGGTDTQYF
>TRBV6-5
CASSPTSYNSPLHF
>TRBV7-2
CASSLVPGNTEAFF
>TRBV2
CASNIASGETQYF